The 28 T cell receptor beta chains below come from one sample, sequenced in a study of blood T cell repertoires in COVID-19. The repertoire was sequenced with immunoSEQ multiplex PCR; TCRdb's copy has only in-frame clones and lacks some. The repertoire holds 90,000 or so clones, about nine tenths seen once, with under 5.5% in the top ten. The sequencing input was peripheral blood. The receptors were sampled from a man between 60 and 75 years old with COVID-19, enrolled during active disease.

The chain uses TRBV30 and TRBJ2-1; D may be TRBD2 (5 bases). V was cut by 0 bases and J by 2 bases, with 11 bases left in between. Germline loops: CDR1 GTSNPN, CDR2 SVGIG (reference sequence). The CDR3 sequence is 15 residues long. As DNA, the CDR3 is TGTGCCTGGAGTGTATCGGAGGAGCCCTACAATGAGCAGTTCTTC. This gives the protein CAWSVSEEPYNEQFF.

V is TRBV5-1 and J is TRBJ1-3, with D possibly being TRBD1 (5 bases). Germline V gene sequence: CDR1 SGHRS, CDR2 YFSETQ. V was trimmed by 0 bases and J by 0 bases, leaving 10 bases between them. The CDR3 has 16 residues. In nucleotides, the CDR3 is TGCGCCAGCAGCTTGGTAGGGGCTAGCTCTGGAAACACCATATATTTT. Encoded protein: CASSLVGASSGNTIYF.

This chain links TRBV6-2 or TRBV6-3 with TRBJ2-5; the match to TRBD2 covers 12 bases. This CDR3 is built from 15 residues. V gave up 5 bases and J gave up 5 bases; unmatched junction bases: 6. The germline V gene encodes CDR1 MNHEY and CDR2 SVGEGT. The CDR3 region is CASSPGLAGVETQYF. The CDR3 bases are TGTGCCAGCAGTCCGGGACTAGCGGGTGTGGAGACCCAGTACTTC.

The CDR3 sequence is CATSYQGPAKNIQYF. The CDR3 DNA follows: TGTGCCACCAGCTACCAGGGGCCAGCCAAAAACATTCAGTACTTC. J is TRBJ2-4 and V is TRBV15; D perhaps matches TRBD1 (6 bases). The CDR3 is made up of 15 amino acids. The V end was cut by 5 bases, the J end by 0 bases, with 11 bases between. CDR1 and CDR2 from the germline V gene are LNHNV and YYDKDF (reference sequence).

Only a few counts were recorded for this clone. The chain has TRBV2 and TRBJ1-1; no firm D call. Germline V gene data show CDR1 as SNHLY and CDR2 as FYNNEI. V was shortened by 6 bases and J by 0 bases, with 11 bases between the two germline ends. The CDR3 has 14 amino acids. DNA for the CDR3: TGTGCCAGCAGCCCTTCGACATTGAACACTGAAGCTTTCTTT. Protein sequence: CASSPSTLNTEAFF. Supplemented by reference TRBV2 and TRBJ1-1, the full variable domain reads EPEVTQTPSHQVTQMGQEVILRCVPISNHLYFYWYRQILGQKVEFLVSFYNNEISEKSEIFDDQFSVERPDGSNFTLKIRSTKLEDSAMYFCASSPSTLNTEAFFGQGTRLTVV.

The V gene is TRBV6-2 or TRBV6-3, the J gene TRBJ1-5; TRBD1 matches 7 bases. V lost 5 bases to trimming and J lost 4 bases; unmatched junction nucleotides: 20. Germline values: CDR1 MNHEY, CDR2 SVGEGT. This CDR3 comprises 19 residues. CDR3 protein: CASSTERQGSLSRNQPQHF. The CDR3 nucleotides are TGTGCCAGCAGTACGGAGCGACAGGGCTCCCTCTCAAGGAATCAGCCCCAGCATTTT.

This sequence joins TRBV29-1 and TRBJ2-7; D is perhaps TRBD1 (6 bases). V lost 5 bases to trimming and J lost 2 bases, with 13 bases between them. This CDR3 region has 13 residues. Germline CDR1 and CDR2: SQVTM and ANQGSEA. For the CDR3, the DNA is TGCAGCGTTTGGTTGACAGGTCCCTACGAGCAGTACTTC. Its protein is CSVWLTGPYEQYF.

This chain connects TRBV27 to TRBJ1-1; TRBD1 matches at 8 bases. The CDR3 is 14 residues long. The germline V gene has CDR1 MNHEY and CDR2 SMNVEV (reference sequence). J was trimmed by 1 base and V by 5 bases; bases with no gene match: 3. The DNA for the CDR3 is TGTGCCAGCAGTAAGGACAGGGCGAACACTGAAGCTTTCTTT. As protein: CASSKDRANTEAFF.

This clone was counted a single time. The chain couples TRBV6-5 to TRBJ1-2; maybe TRBD1 (6 bases). Between the trimmed V and J ends, which lost 0 bases and 2 bases, there was a span of 13 bases. The germline V gene has CDR1 MNHEY and CDR2 SVGAGI. The CDR3 totals 16 residues. The CDR3 loop reads CASSYSLGGVNYGYTF. The CDR3 DNA follows: TGTGCCAGCAGTTACTCCCTAGGGGGGGTCAACTATGGCTACACCTTC.

The CDR3 protein is CASSRYRDQPQHF. The CDR3 bases are TGTGCCAGCAGCCGTTACAGGGATCAGCCCCAGCATTTT. This chain uses TRBV14 with TRBJ1-5; a weak D match, TRBD1 (6 bases). Deletions cut 4 bases from V and 5 bases from J, with 9 bases between. The CDR3 loop spans 13 amino acids. The germline CDR1 and CDR2 sequences are SGHDN and FVKESK.

A remark on this clone: One end of the junction does not line up with germline, which may come from a read error. The genes are TRBV15 and TRBJ2-5, with 10 bases aligning to TRBD2. The germline gives CDR1 LNHNV, CDR2 YYDKDF (reference sequence). The CDR3 is 15 amino acids. The CDR3, as DNA: TGTGCCACCAGCAGAGTTCTAGCGGGAGACCACCCCAGGGACTTC. It translates to CATSRVLAGDHPRDF. Full variable domain (missing parts from reference TRBV15 and TRBJ2-5): DAMVIQNPRYQVTQFGKPVTLSCSQTLNHNVMYWYQQKSSQAPKLLFHYYDKDFNNEADTPDNFQSRRPNTSFCFLDIRSPGLGDTAMYLCATSRVLAGDHPRDFGPGTRLLVL.

The V and J genes are TRBV28 and TRBJ1-5; 8 bases are shared with TRBD1. Germline lookup yields CDR1 MDHEN and CDR2 SYDVKM. The CDR3 totals 14 residues. With V trimmed by 5 bases and J by 5 bases, 5 bases remained unmatched. CDR3 nucleotide sequence: TGTGCCAGCAGTACTGACAGGGGACATCAGCCCCAGCATTTT. Its translation is CASSTDRGHQPQHF.

This chain links TRBV5-1 with TRBJ2-1; 7 nucleotides agree with TRBD2. The CDR3 is 15 residues long. Trimming at V came to 2 bases and at J to 5 bases, leaving 7 bases not matched to a gene. Germline values: CDR1 SGHRS, CDR2 YFSETQ. DNA for the CDR3: TGCGCCAGCAGCTTCCAGCGGGACTTTGACAATGAGCAGTTCTTC. This codes for CASSFQRDFDNEQFF.

V usage is TRBV9 and J usage is TRBJ2-5; D is undetermined. The CDR3 has 15 residues. Trimming removed 0 bases at V and 5 bases at J, with 14 bases between. The germline CDR1 and CDR2 sequences are SGDLS and YYNGEE. In nucleotides, the CDR3 is TGTGCCAGCAGCGTAGAAATCAACCCACAGGAGACCCAGTACTTC. Amino acid sequence: CASSVEINPQETQYF.

The chain combines TRBV28 with TRBJ2-6, with 7 bases aligning to TRBD1. After removal of 8 bases from V and 1 base from J, the junction contained 5 bases not matched to a gene. There are 15 residues in the CDR3. Per the germline V gene, CDR1 is MDHEN and CDR2 is SYDVKM. Here the CDR3 DNA reads TGTGCCAGCTATGCAGGGGGATCTGGGGCCAACGTCCTGACTTTC. It specifies CASYAGGSGANVLTF.

The V and J genes are TRBV2 and TRBJ1-4, with D possibly matching TRBD1 (5 bases). The CDR3 is 15 amino acids. Germline V gene data show CDR1 as SNHLY and CDR2 as FYNNEI. Trimming pared 4 bases from V and 4 bases from J, leaving 13 bases between. Written as DNA, the CDR3 is TGTGCCAGCAGTGGGGGGGAGAGCGGTAATGAAAAACTGTTTTTT. This codes for CASSGGESGNEKLFF. The full variable domain, completed using reference TRBV2 and TRBJ1-4, is EPEVTQTPSHQVTQMGQEVILRCVPISNHLYFYWYRQILGQKVEFLVSFYNNEISEKSEIFDDQFSVERPDGSNFTLKIRSTKLEDSAMYFCASSGGESGNEKLFFGSGTQLSVL.

V gene TRBV12-3 or TRBV12-4 combines with J gene TRBJ2-2, with TRBD1 matching over 10 bases. V was clipped by 6 bases and J by 6 bases; unmatched bases: 1. The CDR3 is 13 residues long. Here the CDR3 reads CASSGTGAGELFF. The DNA for the CDR3 is TGTGCCAGCAGCGGGACAGGGGCCGGGGAGCTGTTTTTT.

This CDR3 reads CASSPRDNEAFF. In DNA form, the CDR3 reads TGTGCCAGCAGTCCCCGGGACAATGAAGCTTTCTTT. V gene TRBV28 combines with J gene TRBJ1-1, with D possibly TRBD1 on 6 matching bases. Germline CDR1 is MDHEN and CDR2 is SYDVKM. This CDR3 is built from 12 residues. V shed 5 bases and J shed 7 bases, with 11 bases lying between them.

The chain carries TRBV6-4 and TRBJ2-1; D possibly corresponds to TRBD2 (6 bases). The V and J ends lost 0 bases and 8 bases respectively, with 17 bases between them. CDR1 is MRHNA, CDR2 SNTAGT, per germline. This CDR3 is built from 16 residues. CDR3 DNA sequence: TGTGCCAGCAGTGACTCGAGGCGGGATAGGGTCTATGAGCAGTTCTTC. It specifies CASSDSRRDRVYEQFF.

In this sample, this clone turned up a few times. CDR3 nucleotide sequence: TGTGCCAGCAGCCGGACAGGGGCGAGAGTCGATGGCTACACCTTC. It specifies CASSRTGARVDGYTF. The chain links TRBV5-5 to TRBJ1-2, with TRBD1 identical over 9 bases. The trim removed 4 bases at V and 6 bases at J, leaving 10 bases unmatched. Germline V gene sequence: CDR1 SGHKS, CDR2 YYEKEE (reference sequence). CDR3 length: 15 residues. Drawing the rest from reference TRBV5-5 and TRBJ1-2, the complete variable domain is DAGVTQSPTHLIKTRGQQVTLRCSPISGHKSVSWYQQVLGQGPQFIFQYYEKEERGRGNFPDRFSARQFPNYSSELNVNALLLGDSALYLCASSRTGARVDGYTFGSGTRLTVV.

V usage is TRBV28 and J usage is TRBJ2-3; possible D gene TRBD2, 5 bases. The CDR3 spans 16 residues. V gave up 2 bases and J gave up 2 bases, with 14 bases separating them. CDR1 is MDHEN, CDR2 SYDVKM, per germline. For the CDR3, the DNA is TGTGCCAGCAGTTTACCTCCCAGGACTGACACAGATACGCAGTATTTT. Protein: CASSLPPRTDTDTQYF.

Written as DNA, the CDR3 is TGTGCCAGCAGCCGAGTAGAAGATACGCAGTATTTT. It codes for CASSRVEDTQYF. The rearrangement links TRBV3-1 (or the pseudogene TRBV3-2) to TRBJ2-3; no definite D call. Trimming pared 4 bases from V and 5 bases from J, leaving 7 bases between. The CDR3 loop spans 12 amino acids. Germline CDR1 reads LGHDT; CDR2 reads YNNKEL (reference sequence).

This chain uses TRBV3-1 (or the pseudogene TRBV3-2) with TRBJ2-7, with no clear D. The CDR3 is 13 residues long. From germline, CDR1 is LGHDT and CDR2 YNNKEL (reference sequence). V gave up 0 bases and J gave up 3 bases, with 6 bases separating them. CDR3 DNA sequence: TGTGCCAGCAGCCAAGAACCACACTACGAGCAGTACTTC. Its protein product is CASSQEPHYEQYF.

The chain employs TRBV18 and TRBJ2-7; possible D gene TRBD1, 5 bases. Germline CDR1 and CDR2: KGHSH and LQKENI. The CDR3 has 13 residues. Deletions cut 8 bases from V and 5 bases from J, with 16 bases between. This CDR3 reads CASAYTPRDEQYF. The CDR3 DNA reads TGTGCCAGCGCCTATACCCCCAGGGACGAGCAGTACTTC. The whole variable domain, remainder taken from reference TRBV18 and TRBJ2-7, is NAGVMQNPRHLVRRRGQEARLRCSPMKGHSHVYWYRQLPEEGLKFMVYLQKENIIDESGMPKERFSAEFPKEGPSILRIQQVVRGDSAAYFCASAYTPRDEQYFGPGTRLTVT.

This rearrangement joins TRBV11-3 to TRBJ2-7; TRBD1 aligns across 9 bases. Germline V gene sequence: CDR1 SGHNT, CDR2 YENEEA. The CDR3 runs to 15 residues. V shed 5 bases and J 1 base; nucleotides not matched to a gene: 6. DNA for the CDR3: TGTGCCAGCAGCCGGGGACAGGGCTCATCCTACGAGCAGTACTTC. Translating gives CASSRGQGSSYEQYF.

This rearrangement joins TRBV6-1 to TRBJ1-5; a possible D gene is TRBD1 (5 bases). The CDR3 has 15 residues. Trimming shortened V by 3 bases and J by 3 bases, and 12 bases separated the two germline ends. Per the germline V gene, CDR1 is MNHNS and CDR2 is SASEGT. CDR3 bases: TGTGCCAGCAGTGAGATTGCAGGGTTCAATCAGCCCCAGCATTTT. It specifies CASSEIAGFNQPQHF.

This chain uses TRBV15 with TRBJ1-1; perhaps TRBD1 as D (5 bases). This CDR3 region has 13 residues. Trimming cost V 3 bases and J 6 bases, with 11 bases left between them. CDR1 and CDR2 (germline): LNHNV, YYDKDF (reference sequence). In DNA form, the CDR3 reads TGTGCCACCAGCAGCCAGCAGGGCGCTGAAGCTTTCTTT. This sequence encodes CATSSQQGAEAFF.

This rearrangement joins TRBV5-1 to TRBJ2-7; TRBD1 matches 7 bases. The germline gives CDR1 SGHRS, CDR2 YFSETQ. The V gene end was trimmed by 4 bases and the J gene end by 2 bases; junction bases not matched to a gene: 9. The CDR3 extends over 15 amino acids. CDR3: CASSKRQGRPYEQYF. CDR3 DNA: TGCGCCAGCAGCAAAAGACAGGGTCGCCCCTACGAGCAGTACTTC. Combining the CDR3 with reference TRBV5-1 and TRBJ2-7 gives the whole variable domain KAGVTQTPRYLIKTRGQQVTLSCSPISGHRSVSWYQQTPGQGLQFLFEYFSETQRNKGNFPGRFSGRQFSNSRSEMNVSTLELGDSALYLCASSKRQGRPYEQYFGPGTRLTVT.